One sample yielded the 22 T cell receptor beta chains listed below, sequenced in a study of Ad26.COV2.S vaccination and SARS-CoV-2 variants. Treatment noted: some 20 received Ad26.COV2.S at low or high dose, single or two shots; roughly five received placebo; per-sample allocation not given. Material that was analyzed had been drawn on day 63 after the first vaccine or placebo injection. Assay: immunoSEQ multiplex PCR; the TCRdb copy retains only in-frame clones and omits some. The sample contains some 320,000 clones, about 82% of which appear only once. Sequenced here: peripheral blood, sampled in a trial of Ad26.COV2.S vaccine versus placebo. Source of these receptors: a person between 18 and 65 years old who received the Ad26.COV2.S COVID-19 vaccine or a placebo.

This clone was detected many times. The chain is built from TRBV19 and TRBJ1-4; TRBD1 matches at 7 bases. Germline CDR1 reads LNHDA; CDR2 reads SQIVND (reference sequence). V lost 5 bases to trimming and J lost 5 bases; unmatched junction nucleotides: 8. This CDR3 is 15 amino acids long. CDR3 in amino acids: CASSALTGRNEKLFF. CDR3 DNA: TGTGCCAGTAGTGCTTTGACAGGGAGGAATGAAAAACTGTTTTTT.

The CDR3 here is CAWSVDRGSYNEQFF. CDR3 DNA sequence: TGTGCCTGGAGTGTAGACCGGGGCTCCTACAATGAGCAGTTCTTC. The gene calls are TRBV30 and TRBJ2-1, with D maybe TRBD2 (5 bases). The CDR3 is 15 amino acids. The V gene lost 0 bases and the J gene lost 0 bases, with 9 bases spanning the gap. Germline lookup yields CDR1 GTSNPN and CDR2 SVGIG (reference sequence).

The chain is built from TRBV6-6 and TRBJ2-3, with TRBD2 matching 8 bases. CDR1 is MNHNY, CDR2 SVGAGI, per germline (reference sequence). This CDR3 comprises 13 residues. With V trimmed by 6 bases and J by 4 bases, 3 bases remained unmatched. The DNA of the CDR3 is TGTGCCAGCAGGCGGGGGGATCCAGATACGCAGTATTTT. Its protein product is CASRRGDPDTQYF.

This chain joins TRBV7-2 and TRBJ1-2; 7 nucleotides line up with TRBD1. Germline-derived CDR1 and CDR2 are SGHTA and FQGNSA. This CDR3 region has 13 residues. The V gene end was trimmed by 6 bases and the J gene end by 8 bases; junction bases not matched to a gene: 9. DNA for the CDR3: TGTGCCAGCAGTGTGACAGGGCCTGCAGGCTACACCTTC. Translating it yields CASSVTGPAGYTF.

V is TRBV18 and J is TRBJ2-3; 12 bases are shared with TRBD1. This CDR3 has 16 residues. V lost 2 bases to trimming and J lost 4 bases; unmatched junction nucleotides: 4. Per germline, CDR1 KGHSH and CDR2 LQKENI. Written as DNA, the CDR3 is TGTGCCAGCTCACCAGGGGGACAGGGGGCCGCAGATACGCAGTATTTT. Its protein is CASSPGGQGAADTQYF.

A single count supports this clone. This chain links TRBV15 with TRBJ2-3; D is unclear. V gave up 3 bases and J gave up 1 base, with 5 bases separating them. Germline loops: CDR1 LNHNV, CDR2 YYDKDF (reference sequence). The CDR3 is made up of 13 amino acids. CDR3 nucleotides: TGTGCCACCAGCAGTGGGGGCACAGATACGCAGTATTTT. Protein sequence: CATSSGGTDTQYF.

The sample holds a few counts of this clone. This chain links TRBV7-2 with TRBJ1-1; unclear D gene. Germline V gives CDR1 SGHTA, CDR2 FQGNSA. The CDR3 spans 13 residues. V lost 5 bases and J lost 0, with 7 bases in between. The CDR3 DNA follows: TGTGCCAGCAGCCCCCGGATGAACACTGAAGCTTTCTTT. Translating gives CASSPRMNTEAFF.

This clone was recorded once. The rearrangement uses TRBV30 and TRBJ2-2; no firm D call. Germline V CDR1 and CDR2: GTSNPN, SVGIG (reference sequence). CDR3 length equals 13 residues. V gave up 4 bases and J gave up 2 bases, with 8 bases separating them. CDR3 region: CAWKRSNTGELFF. CDR3 DNA: TGTGCCTGGAAACGGAGCAACACCGGGGAGCTGTTTTTT.

This clone has just a few counts. This chain links TRBV11-2 with TRBJ1-2, with unresolved D. The length of the CDR3 is 16 residues. The germline gives CDR1 SGHAT, CDR2 FQNNGV. With 0 bases removed from V and 2 bases from J, the gap between germline ends came to 13 bases. CDR3 nucleotides: TGTGCCAGCAGCTTAGATGGGGTGACCCAGAACTATGGCTACACCTTC. Protein product: CASSLDGVTQNYGYTF. Combining the CDR3 with reference TRBV11-2 and TRBJ1-2 gives the whole variable domain EAGVAQSPRYKIIEKRQSVAFWCNPISGHATLYWYQQILGQGPKLLIQFQNNGVVDDSQLPKDRFSAERLKGVDSTLKIQPAKLEDSAVYLCASSLDGVTQNYGYTFGSGTRLTVV.

J is TRBJ1-1 and V is TRBV4-3; D ambiguous. The CDR3 has 13 residues. The V gene lost 4 bases and the J gene lost 5 bases, with 11 bases spanning the gap. Germline-derived CDR1 and CDR2 are LGHNA and YSLEER. CDR3 nucleotide sequence: TGCGCCAGCAGCCCCTTGGGTGATACTGAAGCTTTCTTT. Encoded protein: CASSPLGDTEAFF.

The J gene is TRBJ1-2, the V gene TRBV4-3; D possibly corresponds to TRBD1 (5 bases). Trimming shortened V by 0 bases and J by 0 bases, and 5 bases separated the two germline ends. Looked up from germline, CDR1 is LGHNA and CDR2 is YSLEER. The CDR3 runs 14 residues. This CDR3 is CASSQEDTNYGYTF. The CDR3 DNA sequence: TGCGCCAGCAGCCAAGAGGACACTAACTATGGCTACACCTTC.

V gene TRBV4-3 combines with J gene TRBJ1-2; D perhaps matches TRBD1 (6 bases). This CDR3 is 14 amino acids long. Germline assignment: CDR1 LGHNA and CDR2 YSLEER. Trimming took off 5 bases at V and 4 bases at J, with 14 bases between the two ends. CDR3 coding DNA: TGCGCCAGCAGCAGTTCAGGACAGCTCTATGGCTACACCTTC. Amino acids: CASSSSGQLYGYTF.

A single count supports this clone. The chain is built from TRBV11-3 and TRBJ2-3, with TRBD2 matching over 8 bases. This CDR3 region has 18 residues. V was clipped by 5 bases and J by 0 bases; unmatched bases: 13. From germline, CDR1 is SGHNT and CDR2 YENEEA. The CDR3 nucleotides read TGTGCCAGCAGCCAAGGACTAGCCGCTGATTCTAGCACAGATACGCAGTATTTT. This codes for CASSQGLAADSSTDTQYF.

The chain joins TRBV5-5 to TRBJ2-7; 7 nucleotides align to TRBD2. This CDR3 spans 16 amino acids. Germline V gene data show CDR1 as SGHKS and CDR2 as YYEKEE (reference sequence). Trimming at V came to 0 bases and at J to 2 bases, leaving 8 bases not matched to a gene. The chain's CDR3 is CASSLAGLAAAYEQYF. For the CDR3, the DNA is TGTGCCAGCAGCTTGGCCGGCCTAGCGGCCGCCTACGAGCAGTACTTC.

This chain links TRBV18 with TRBJ2-7; D might be TRBD2 (7 bases). V lost 2 bases, J lost 2 bases, and 13 bases lay in between. Looked up from germline, CDR1 is KGHSH and CDR2 is LQKENI. The CDR3 runs 15 residues. The CDR3 protein is CASSPGRGPPYEQYF. CDR3 nucleotides: TGTGCCAGCTCACCAGGGCGGGGGCCTCCCTACGAGCAGTACTTC.

This rearrangement joins TRBV12-3 or TRBV12-4 to TRBJ2-7; D is uncertain. The CDR3 extends over 13 amino acids. The V gene lost 4 bases and the J gene lost 0 bases, with 7 bases spanning the gap. In DNA form, the CDR3 reads TGTGCCAGCAGTTCCCCAAACTCCTACGAGCAGTACTTC. This gives the protein CASSSPNSYEQYF.

The J gene is TRBJ2-1, the V gene TRBV4-1; no definite D call. The V and J ends lost 1 base and 8 bases respectively, with 12 bases between them. Germline CDR1 is MGHRA and CDR2 is YSYEKL. This CDR3 is 14 amino acids long. Written as DNA, the CDR3 is TGCGCCAGCAGCCAAGGAAGGACGTTGTATGAGCAGTTCTTC. Its translation is CASSQGRTLYEQFF.

The chain has TRBV2 and TRBJ1-6, with a weak D call TRBD1 (6 bases). Per germline, CDR1 SNHLY and CDR2 FYNNEI. Trimming stripped 3 bases from V and 5 bases from J, with 14 bases between. The CDR3 contains 16 residues. CDR3 DNA sequence: TGTGCCAGCAGTGAGGGAACAGGGTATGATAATTCACCCCTCCACTTT. Translation: CASSEGTGYDNSPLHF.

CDR3 in amino acids: CASSLGASGATDTQYF. The DNA for the CDR3 is TGTGCCAGCAGCTTAGGGGCTAGCGGGGCCACAGATACGCAGTATTTT. The chain recombines TRBV11-2 with TRBJ2-3; 9 positions agree with TRBD2. The CDR3 has 16 residues. Germline V gene sequence: CDR1 SGHAT, CDR2 FQNNGV. Trimming removed 1 base from V and 2 bases from J; junction bases left unmatched: 4.

The chain links TRBV4-1 to TRBJ2-1, with no clear D. Germline V gene lookup returns CDR1 MGHRA and CDR2 YSYEKL. The CDR3 contains 15 residues. The V end was cut by 1 base, the J end by 3 bases, with 10 bases between. The CDR3 protein is CASSQGPVFYNEQFF. The CDR3, as DNA: TGCGCCAGCAGCCAAGGTCCGGTATTCTACAATGAGCAGTTCTTC.

The chain has TRBV4-3 and TRBJ1-6, with a weak D call TRBD1 (5 bases). The CDR3 has 13 residues. The germline V and J ends were trimmed by 1 base and 13 bases, with 11 bases remaining between them. The germline CDR1 and CDR2 sequences are LGHNA and YSLEER. This CDR3 is CASSQVYWGPLHF. CDR3 bases: TGCGCCAGCAGCCAAGTGTACTGGGGGCCCCTCCACTTT.

A single count supports this clone. The chain uses TRBV7-2 and TRBJ2-7; perhaps TRBD1 as D (6 bases). There are 14 residues in the CDR3. V was pared by 0 bases and J by 7 bases, with 13 bases between. The germline gives CDR1 SGHTA, CDR2 FQGNSA. CDR3 protein: CASSLAVRGGEQYF. For the CDR3, the DNA is TGTGCCAGCAGCTTAGCGGTCAGGGGTGGAGAGCAGTACTTC.